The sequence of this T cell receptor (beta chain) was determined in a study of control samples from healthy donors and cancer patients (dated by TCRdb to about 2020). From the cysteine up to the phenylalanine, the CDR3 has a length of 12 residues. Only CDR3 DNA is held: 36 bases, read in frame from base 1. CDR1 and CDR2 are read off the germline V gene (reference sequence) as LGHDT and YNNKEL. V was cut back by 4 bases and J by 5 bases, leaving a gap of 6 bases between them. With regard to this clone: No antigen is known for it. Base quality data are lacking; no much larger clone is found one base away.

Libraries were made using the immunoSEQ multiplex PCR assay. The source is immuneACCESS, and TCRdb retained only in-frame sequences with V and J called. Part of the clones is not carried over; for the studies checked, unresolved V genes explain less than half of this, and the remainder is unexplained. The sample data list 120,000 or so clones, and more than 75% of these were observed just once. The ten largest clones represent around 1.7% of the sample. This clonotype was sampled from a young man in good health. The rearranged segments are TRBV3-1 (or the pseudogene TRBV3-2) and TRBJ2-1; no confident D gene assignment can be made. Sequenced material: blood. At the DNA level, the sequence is TGTGCCAGCAGCCTGGAAGACAATGAGCAGTTCTTC. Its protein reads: CASSLEDNEQFF.